Listed here are 15 T cell receptor beta chains from one sample, sequenced in a study of T-cell reconstitution after alpha-beta-depleted transplantation in children. Unique molecular identifiers were used in preparing the TCRbeta library. TCRdb fed the PCR reads into MiXCR, producing one record per CDR3 protein. The sample shows hundreds of thousands of distinct CDR3 sequences, 7.5% to 9.5% of them seen only once. The sequences come from PBMCs, mostly from graft donor cells, collected 180 days after TCRalphabeta/CD19-depleted stem cell transplant. All receptors derive from a male patient younger than 18 who had a stem cell transplant for acute lymphoblastic leukemia, so the T cells may come from the graft donor.

This clonotype was counted many times. The chain has TRBV20-1 and TRBJ2-3, with a weak D call TRBD2 (5 bases). V lost 6 bases to trimming and J lost 0 bases, with 10 bases between them. This CDR3 comprises 13 residues. From germline, CDR1 is DFQATT and CDR2 SNEGSKA (reference sequence). CDR3: CSAEGYSTDTQYF. CDR3 in DNA: TGCAGTGCAGAGGGCTATAGCACAGATACGCAGTATTTT.

This chain uses TRBV12-3 or TRBV12-4 with TRBJ2-4; D remains unclear. V was trimmed by 2 bases and J by 6 bases, leaving 5 bases between them. There are 12 residues in the CDR3. CDR3 region: CASSLSGNIQYF. The CDR3 bases are TGTGCCAGCAGTTTATCGGGAAACATTCAGTACTTC.

This chain uses TRBV19 with TRBJ1-5, with TRBD1 identical over 9 bases. Per germline, CDR1 LNHDA and CDR2 SQIVND (reference sequence). With 3 bases clipped from V and 4 bases from J, the junction kept 13 bases outside the gene matches. CDR3 size: 18 residues. This CDR3 is CASSIYRGLTQTNQPQHF. CDR3 DNA sequence: TGTGCCAGTAGTATTTACAGGGGGCTGACACAGACGAATCAGCCCCAGCATTTT.

This clonotype was counted ten times or more. The V call is TRBV5-1, the J call TRBJ2-1, with D uncertain. Germline CDR1 and CDR2: SGHRS and YFSETQ. This CDR3 is 15 amino acids long. V lost 0 bases to trimming and J lost 2 bases, with 9 bases between them. CDR3: CASSLAQPPYNEQFF. CDR3 bases: TGCGCCAGCAGCTTGGCGCAGCCTCCCTACAATGAGCAGTTCTTC.

This clonotype has ten or more counts. The V call is TRBV27, the J call TRBJ2-7; 8 bases are a match to TRBD2. The CDR3 is made up of 14 amino acids. CDR1 is MNHEY and CDR2 is SMNVEV in the germline V gene (reference sequence). J lost 2 bases, V lost 5 bases, and 5 bases had no gene match. The DNA for the CDR3 is TGTGCCAGCAGTCTTAGCGGGAACCCCTACGAGCAGTACTTC. Amino acid sequence: CASSLSGNPYEQYF.

This clonotype was seen repeatedly, ten times or more. This rearrangement joins TRBV20-1 to TRBJ2-7; 11 positions agree with TRBD2. CDR3 length: 13 residues. From germline, CDR1 is DFQATT and CDR2 SNEGSKA (reference sequence). Unmatched junction bases numbered 6, after V lost 6 bases and J lost 5 bases. Here the CDR3 reads CSALAGGIHEQYF. The DNA for the CDR3 is TGCAGTGCCTTAGCGGGAGGGATCCACGAGCAGTACTTC.

As regards this clonotype: This may be a read error, as it is one base from a much larger clone. The genes are TRBV11-2 and TRBJ1-2; 8 bases agree with TRBD1. V shed 4 bases and J 3 bases; nucleotides not matched to a gene: 7. Germline V gene lookup returns CDR1 SGHAT and CDR2 FQNNGV. There are 15 residues in the CDR3. The CDR3 coding sequence is TGTGCCAGCAGCTCCACACAGGGGGACCACTATGGCTACACCTTC. Translated, it gives CASSSTQGDHYGYTF.

This chain uses TRBV5-6 with TRBJ2-3; 9 bases match TRBD1. Germline V gene sequence: CDR1 SGHDT, CDR2 YYEEEE. Losses at the gene ends were 1 base for V and 0 bases for J; bases not matched to a gene: 3. CDR3 size: 16 residues. Written as DNA, the CDR3 is TGTGCCAGCAGCTTGCTGGGACAGGGTAGCACAGATACGCAGTATTTT. Residues: CASSLLGQGSTDTQYF. The full variable domain, in which reference TRBV5-6 and TRBJ2-3 provide the parts outside the CDR3, is DAGVTQSPTHLIKTRGQQVTLRCSPKSGHDTVSWYQQALGQGPQFIFQYYEEEERQRGNFPDRFSGHQFPNYSSELNVNALLLGDSALYLCASSLLGQGSTDTQYFGPGTRLTVL.

This clonotype was seen once. The chain carries TRBV11-2 and TRBJ2-7, with D possibly being TRBD1 (5 bases). Germline CDR1 is SGHAT and CDR2 is FQNNGV. The CDR3 is 16 amino acids. The V and J ends lost 1 base and 1 base respectively, with 14 bases between them. The CDR3 is CASSLVFDRQSYEQYF. The CDR3 nucleotides read TGTGCCAGCAGCTTAGTCTTCGACAGACAATCCTACGAGCAGTACTTC.

This clonotype was recorded at least ten times. This rearrangement joins TRBV11-1 to TRBJ2-2; 10 positions match TRBD1. Germline loops: CDR1 SGHAT, CDR2 FQDESV (reference sequence). Losses at the gene ends were 1 base for V and 6 bases for J; bases not matched to a gene: 5. CDR3 length: 16 amino acids. CDR3 DNA sequence: TGTGCCAGCAGCTTAGAAGGGACAGGGGCCCCCGGGGAGCTGTTTTTT. Amino acids: CASSLEGTGAPGELFF. Using reference TRBV11-1 and TRBJ2-2 for the parts outside the CDR3, the full variable domain is EAEVAQSPRYKITEKSQAVAFWCDPISGHATLYWYRQILGQGPELLVQFQDESVVDDSQLPKDRFSAERLKGVDSTLKIQPAELGDSAMYLCASSLEGTGAPGELFFGEGSRLTVL.

This clonotype was recorded many times. The chain carries TRBV6-1 and TRBJ1-5; D gene unclear. Trimming pared 4 bases from V and 0 bases from J, leaving 7 bases between. The CDR3 sequence is 14 residues long. Germline-derived CDR1 and CDR2 are MNHNS and SASEGT. The CDR3 sequence: CASSASYSNQPQHF. The CDR3 DNA is TGTGCCAGCAGTGCCAGCTATAGCAATCAGCCCCAGCATTTT.

Ten or more counts support this clonotype. The chain has TRBV5-1 and TRBJ1-1; the match to TRBD1 covers 10 bases. This CDR3 is built from 16 residues. CDR1 is SGHRS, CDR2 YFSETQ, per germline. V lost 5 bases, J lost 3 bases, and 10 bases stayed unmatched. The CDR3 region has the DNA TGCGCCAGCAGGTCTGGTCCCGGGACAGGGGACACTGAAGCTTTCTTT. Its protein is CASRSGPGTGDTEAFF. Using reference TRBV5-1 and TRBJ1-1 for the parts outside the CDR3, the full variable domain is KAGVTQTPRYLIKTRGQQVTLSCSPISGHRSVSWYQQTPGQGLQFLFEYFSETQRNKGNFPGRFSGRQFSNSRSEMNVSTLELGDSALYLCASRSGPGTGDTEAFFGQGTRLTVV.

This clonotype has at least ten counts. The rearrangement links TRBV7-8 to TRBJ2-7, with D possibly matching TRBD2 (6 bases). This CDR3 region has 16 residues. V was trimmed by 1 base and J by 0 bases, leaving 13 bases between them. The germline V gene has CDR1 SGHVS and CDR2 FQNEAQ. CDR3 nucleotide sequence: TGTGCCAGCAGCTTAGGGGGAGGCCCGATCTCCTACGAGCAGTACTTC. Translated: CASSLGGGPISYEQYF.

In its sample, this clonotype was seen many times. This CDR3 is CSARHRGNEQYF. The DNA of the CDR3 is TGCAGTGCTAGACACAGGGGCAACGAGCAGTACTTC. The V gene is TRBV20-1, the J gene TRBJ2-7; TRBD1 matches 7 bases. V dropped 2 bases and J dropped 5; count of bases not matched to a gene: 3. The CDR3 extends over 12 amino acids. In germline, CDR1 is DFQATT, CDR2 SNEGSKA (reference sequence).

This clonotype was recorded a few times. The chain recombines TRBV2 with TRBJ2-1, with 10 nucleotides matching TRBD1. Germline-derived CDR1 and CDR2 are SNHLY and FYNNEI. Losses at the gene ends were 7 bases for V and 2 bases for J; bases not matched to a gene: 5. The CDR3 covers 15 residues. The CDR3 DNA is TGTGCCAGCATCCCGGACAGGGGGGCCTACAATGAGCAGTTCTTC. Protein sequence: CASIPDRGAYNEQFF.